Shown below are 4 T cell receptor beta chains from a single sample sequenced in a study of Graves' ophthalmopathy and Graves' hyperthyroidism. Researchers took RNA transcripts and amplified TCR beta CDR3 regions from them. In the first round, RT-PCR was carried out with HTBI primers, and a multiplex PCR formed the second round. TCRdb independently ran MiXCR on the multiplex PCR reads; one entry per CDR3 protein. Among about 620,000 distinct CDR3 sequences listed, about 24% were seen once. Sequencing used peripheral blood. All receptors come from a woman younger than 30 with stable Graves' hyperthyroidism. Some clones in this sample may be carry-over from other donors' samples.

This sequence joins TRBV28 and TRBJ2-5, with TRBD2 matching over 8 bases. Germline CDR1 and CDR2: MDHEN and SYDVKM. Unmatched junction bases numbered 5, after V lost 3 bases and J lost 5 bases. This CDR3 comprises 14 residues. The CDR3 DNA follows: TGTGCCAGCAGTTTCCTCAGCGGGAGCGAGACCCAGTACTTC. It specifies CASSFLSGSETQYF.

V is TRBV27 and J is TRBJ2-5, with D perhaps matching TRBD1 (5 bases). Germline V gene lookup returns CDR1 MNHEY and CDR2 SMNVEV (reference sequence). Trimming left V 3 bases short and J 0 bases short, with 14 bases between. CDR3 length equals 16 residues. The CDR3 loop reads CASSFRAGWNQETQYF. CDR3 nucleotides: TGTGCCAGCAGTTTTAGGGCAGGGTGGAACCAAGAGACCCAGTACTTC.

This CDR3 reads CAGGWLETQYF. The CDR3 DNA reads as TGTGCGGGAGGCTGGTTAGAGACCCAGTACTTC. The chain couples TRBV6-1 to TRBJ2-5; perhaps TRBD2 as D (6 bases). This CDR3 is built from 11 residues. Germline loops: CDR1 MNHNS, CDR2 SASEGT.

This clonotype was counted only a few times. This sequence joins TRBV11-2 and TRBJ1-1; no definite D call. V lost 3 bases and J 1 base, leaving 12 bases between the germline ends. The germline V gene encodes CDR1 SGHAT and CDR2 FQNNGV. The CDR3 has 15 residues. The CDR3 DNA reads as TGTGCCAGCAGCTTTAGTGGGGTCAGGAACACTGAAGCTTTCTTT. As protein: CASSFSGVRNTEAFF.